This TCR beta chain was profiled in a study of CD8 T cells in Susac syndrome. The study, taken as a whole, reports: The authors acknowledged that the study's TCR sequencing and HLA analysis involved relatively few individuals.

All included Susac syndrome patients satisfied recently defined diagnostic criteria for definite or probable disease. An input of about 0.5 to 1 ug of RNA was subjected to reverse transcription using random hexamers. The method of amplification for TCR beta CDR3 was immunoSEQ multiplex PCR, covering 54 Vbeta and 13 Jbeta. Each CDR3 protein gets one entry after TCRdb re-called the immunoSEQ multiplex PCR reads with MiXCR. The sample yields some 190,000 distinct CDR3 sequences, about 94% seen once. With respect to this clonotype: Antigen specificity is unknown.

Germline CDR1 and CDR2: GTSNPN and SVGIG (reference sequence). The ends were cut back, 3 bases at V and 4 bases at J, with 10 bases in the middle. CDR3 length: 13 amino acids. The sequencing input was CD4+ T cells from PBMCs. The sequence derives from a human donor with Susac syndrome. The chain couples TRBV30 to TRBJ1-5; no reliable D call. CDR3: CAWSDGGNQPQHF. DNA of the CDR3: TGTGCCTGGAGCGACGGAGGGAATCAGCCCCAGCATTTT. The variable domain in full, with the rest retrieved from reference TRBV30 and TRBJ1-5, is SQTIHQWPATLVQPVGSPLSLECTVEGTSNPNLYWYRQAAGRGLQLLFYSVGIGQISSEVPQNLSASRPQDRQFILSSKKLLLSDSGFYLCAWSDGGNQPQHFGDGTRLSIL.